Listed below are T cell receptor beta chains from one sample, sequenced in a study of tumor-infiltrating lymphocytes in oesophageal squamous cell carcinoma. From the PCR reads, TCRdb called clonotypes with MiXCR, one entry per CDR3 protein. The table records 15,000 to 20,000 distinct CDR3 sequences, approximately 46% of them present only once. Sequenced input: esophageal tumor tissue. These receptors all stem from a male donor with esophageal squamous cell carcinoma. CDR3s include the opening cysteine and the closing phenylalanine or tryptophan. Clone size is given for some rows only: seen once, a few or many times, or a class if the clone is expanded.

v_call: TRBV11-2; clone_size: NA; cdr3_length: 14; cdr3_aa: CASRFARAGAEAFF
v_call: TRBV5-4; clone_size: NA; cdr3_length: 15; cdr3_aa: CASSRGQGTDTEAFF
v_call: TRBV28; clone_size: NA; cdr3_length: 14; cdr3_aa: CASSFRGQGYEQYF
v_call: TRBV7-3; clone_size: NA; cdr3_length: 14; cdr3_aa: CASSLTADYNEQYF
v_call: TRBV10-3; clone_size: NA; cdr3_length: 14; cdr3_aa: CAISGGTSGVNQYF
v_call: TRBV6-5; clone_size: NA; cdr3_length: 16; cdr3_aa: CASSEGVAARFGEQFF
v_call: TRBV24-1; clone_size: many; cdr3_length: 17; cdr3_aa: CATSEGGVGAGTDTQYF
v_call: TRBV7-6; clone_size: NA; cdr3_length: 14; cdr3_aa: CASSSSATGYGYTF
v_call: TRBV7-2; clone_size: NA; cdr3_length: 11; cdr3_aa: CASRLQETQYF
v_call: TRBV10-3; clone_size: NA; cdr3_length: 13; cdr3_aa: CAIKGGPANVLTF
v_call: TRBV2; clone_size: NA; cdr3_length: 15; cdr3_aa: CASKGGLAGNNEQFF
v_call: TRBV6-2/TRBV6-3; clone_size: many; cdr3_length: 14; cdr3_aa: CASSYEGTGGKLFF
v_call: TRBV19; clone_size: many; cdr3_length: 12; cdr3_aa: CATATGSYEQYF
v_call: TRBV24-1; clone_size: many; cdr3_length: 14; cdr3_aa: CATSGSDWELGYTF
v_call: TRBV7-6; clone_size: NA; cdr3_length: 14; cdr3_aa: CASSPGQGRREQFF
v_call: TRBV5-6; clone_size: NA; cdr3_length: 14; cdr3_aa: CASSLGGWTGELYF
v_call: TRBV7-6; clone_size: NA; cdr3_length: 14; cdr3_aa: CASSLGVLGREQYF
v_call: TRBV28; clone_size: NA; cdr3_length: 13; cdr3_aa: CATGDLTTVEQFF
v_call: TRBV27; clone_size: many; cdr3_length: 17; cdr3_aa: CASSLRQGGSTGNEQFF
v_call: TRBV4-3; clone_size: once; cdr3_length: 15; cdr3_aa: CASSQELARVETQLF
v_call: TRBV7-6; clone_size: few; cdr3_length: 18; cdr3_aa: CASTLPPRLAGGLDTQYF
v_call: TRBV7-2; clone_size: NA; cdr3_length: 17; cdr3_aa: CASSSDRGTFSGNTIYF
v_call: TRBV14; clone_size: many; cdr3_length: 13; cdr3_aa: CASSQGTNQPQHF
v_call: TRBV7-6; clone_size: NA; cdr3_length: 17; cdr3_aa: CASSLTHLAGGPSIQYF
v_call: TRBV7-2; clone_size: NA; cdr3_length: 14; cdr3_aa: CASSLAGSWYEQYF
v_call: TRBV10-3; clone_size: many; cdr3_length: 13; cdr3_aa: CASQGQGVYEQYF
v_call: TRBV6-2/TRBV6-3; clone_size: once; cdr3_length: 10; cdr3_aa: CASSYREQYF
v_call: TRBV28; clone_size: NA; cdr3_length: 13; cdr3_aa: CASSRPKGRGYTF
v_call: TRBV12-3/TRBV12-4; clone_size: NA; cdr3_length: 14; cdr3_aa: CASSPREGRNEQYF
v_call: TRBV6-1; clone_size: NA; cdr3_length: 14; cdr3_aa: CASSEDRGNQPQHF
v_call: TRBV7-2; clone_size: few; cdr3_length: 14; cdr3_aa: CASSSYDTQDGYTF
v_call: TRBV7-2; clone_size: NA; cdr3_length: 13; cdr3_aa: CASSLSFLNIQYF
v_call: TRBV7-6; clone_size: few; cdr3_length: 15; cdr3_aa: CASSFVYGTHNEQFF
v_call: TRBV7-9; clone_size: NA; cdr3_length: 14; cdr3_aa: CASSLRGDTDTQYF
v_call: TRBV7-8; clone_size: few; cdr3_length: 15; cdr3_aa: CASSSGRLSSNEQFF
v_call: TRBV28; clone_size: NA; cdr3_length: 15; cdr3_aa: CASSLTGALLGEQFF
v_call: TRBV7-2; clone_size: few; cdr3_length: 12; cdr3_aa: CASSPPGETQYF
v_call: TRBV12-2; clone_size: many; cdr3_length: 8; cdr3_aa: CASRLFTF
v_call: TRBV7-9; clone_size: NA; cdr3_length: 16; cdr3_aa: CASSLFSLAGINEQFF
v_call: TRBV12-3/TRBV12-4; clone_size: NA; cdr3_length: 14; cdr3_aa: CASSSLQGPNEQFF
v_call: TRBV28; clone_size: NA; cdr3_length: 20; cdr3_aa: CASSFGGTGQGLGAWYEQYF
v_call: TRBV5-6; clone_size: NA; cdr3_length: 15; cdr3_aa: CASSFFRDKNYEQYF
v_call: TRBV5-1; clone_size: few; cdr3_length: 18; cdr3_aa: CASSLSSLAGVWSYEQYF
v_call: TRBV15; clone_size: few; cdr3_length: 14; cdr3_aa: CATSREGVANEQFF
v_call: TRBV7-4; clone_size: once; cdr3_length: 15; cdr3_aa: CASSLGRGSYNEQFF
v_call: TRBV7-8; clone_size: NA; cdr3_length: 19; cdr3_aa: CASSKFDRVYLGGANVLTF
v_call: TRBV10-3; clone_size: few; cdr3_length: 17; cdr3_aa: CAISESLGGSGANVLTF
v_call: TRBV7-2; clone_size: NA; cdr3_length: 13; cdr3_aa: CASSLLGPHGQFF